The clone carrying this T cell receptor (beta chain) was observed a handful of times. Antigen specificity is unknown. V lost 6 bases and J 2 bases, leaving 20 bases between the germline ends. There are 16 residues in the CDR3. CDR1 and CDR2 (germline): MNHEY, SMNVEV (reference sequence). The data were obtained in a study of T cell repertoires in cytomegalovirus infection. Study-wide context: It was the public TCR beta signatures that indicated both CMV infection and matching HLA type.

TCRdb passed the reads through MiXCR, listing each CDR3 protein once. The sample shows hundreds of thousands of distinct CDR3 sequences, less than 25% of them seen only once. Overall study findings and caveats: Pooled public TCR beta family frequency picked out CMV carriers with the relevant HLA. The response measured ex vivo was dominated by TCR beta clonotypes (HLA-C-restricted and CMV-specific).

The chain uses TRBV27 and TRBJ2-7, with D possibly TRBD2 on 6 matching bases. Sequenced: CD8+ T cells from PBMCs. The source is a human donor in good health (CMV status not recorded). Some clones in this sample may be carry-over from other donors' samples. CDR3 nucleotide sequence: TGTGCCAGCAGCCGCATTAGGTGGGGGGTACCCTACGAGCAGTACGTC. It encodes CASSRIRWGVPYEQYV.